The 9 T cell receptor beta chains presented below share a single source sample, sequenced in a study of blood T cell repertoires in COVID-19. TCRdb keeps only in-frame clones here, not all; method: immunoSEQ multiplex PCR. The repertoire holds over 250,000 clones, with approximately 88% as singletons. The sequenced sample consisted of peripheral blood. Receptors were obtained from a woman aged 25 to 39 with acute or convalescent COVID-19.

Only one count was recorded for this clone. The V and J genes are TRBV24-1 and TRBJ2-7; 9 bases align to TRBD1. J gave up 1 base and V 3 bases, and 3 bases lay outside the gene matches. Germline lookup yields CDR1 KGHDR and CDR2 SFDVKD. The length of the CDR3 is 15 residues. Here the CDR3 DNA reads TGTGCCACCAGTGATCCCGGGACAGGGTCCTACGAGCAGTACTTC. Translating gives CATSDPGTGSYEQYF.

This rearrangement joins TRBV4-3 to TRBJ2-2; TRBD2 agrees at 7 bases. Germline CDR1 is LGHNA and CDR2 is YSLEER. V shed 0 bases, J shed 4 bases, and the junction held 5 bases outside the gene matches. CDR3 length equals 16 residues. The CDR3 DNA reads TGCGCCAGCAGCCAAGAGGGGGGGAGACGCACCGGGGAGCTGTTTTTT. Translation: CASSQEGGRRTGELFF.

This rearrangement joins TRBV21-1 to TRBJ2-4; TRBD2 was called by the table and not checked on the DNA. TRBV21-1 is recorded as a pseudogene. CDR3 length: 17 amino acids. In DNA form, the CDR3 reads TGTGCCAGCAGCAGCTACGGGACTAGCGGGGTGAGAGGTATTCAGTACTTC. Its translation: CASSSYGTSGVRGIQYF.

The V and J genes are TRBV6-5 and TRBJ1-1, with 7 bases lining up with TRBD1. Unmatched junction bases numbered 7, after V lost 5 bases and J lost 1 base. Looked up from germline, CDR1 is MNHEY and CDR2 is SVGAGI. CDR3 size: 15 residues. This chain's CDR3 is CASSKRQGKNTEAFF. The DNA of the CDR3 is TGTGCCAGCAGTAAAAGACAGGGTAAGAACACTGAAGCTTTCTTT.

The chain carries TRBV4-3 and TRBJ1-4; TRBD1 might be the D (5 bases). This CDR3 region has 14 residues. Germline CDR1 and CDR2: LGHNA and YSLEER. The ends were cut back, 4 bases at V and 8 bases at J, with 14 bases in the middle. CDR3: CASSPSGAYEKLFF. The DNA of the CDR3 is TGCGCCAGCAGCCCATCTGGGGCGTACGAAAAACTGTTTTTT.

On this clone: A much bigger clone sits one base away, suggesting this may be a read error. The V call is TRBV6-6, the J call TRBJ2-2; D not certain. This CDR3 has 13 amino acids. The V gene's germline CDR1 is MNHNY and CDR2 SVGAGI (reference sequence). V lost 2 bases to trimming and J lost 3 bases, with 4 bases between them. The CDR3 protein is CASSYPDTGELFF. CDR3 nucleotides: TGTGCCAGCAGTTACCCGGACACCGGGGAGCTGTTTTTT.

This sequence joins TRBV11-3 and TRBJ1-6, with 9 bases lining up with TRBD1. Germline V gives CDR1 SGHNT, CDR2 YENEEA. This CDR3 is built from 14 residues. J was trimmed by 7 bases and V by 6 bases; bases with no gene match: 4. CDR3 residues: CASRKTGGNSPLHF. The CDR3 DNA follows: TGTGCCAGCAGGAAGACAGGGGGGAATTCACCCCTCCACTTT.

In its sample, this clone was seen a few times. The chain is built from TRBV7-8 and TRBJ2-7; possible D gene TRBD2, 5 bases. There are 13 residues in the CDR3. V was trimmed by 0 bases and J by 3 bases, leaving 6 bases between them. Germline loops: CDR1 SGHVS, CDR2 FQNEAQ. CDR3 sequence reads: CASSLAGIYEQYF. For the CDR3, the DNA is TGTGCCAGCAGCTTAGCCGGGATCTACGAGCAGTACTTC.

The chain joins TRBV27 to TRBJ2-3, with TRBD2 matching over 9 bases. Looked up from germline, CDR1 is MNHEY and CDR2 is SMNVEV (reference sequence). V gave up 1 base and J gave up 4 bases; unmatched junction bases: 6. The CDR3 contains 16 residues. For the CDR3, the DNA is TGTGCCAGCAGTTTATTAGCGGGAGAGAGTGCAGATACGCAGTATTTT. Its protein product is CASSLLAGESADTQYF.